The 17 T cell receptor beta chains presented below share a single source sample, sequenced in a study of blood T cells in healthy people across ages. The authors ran a second PCR of about 7 to 11 cycles using a sample-barcoded 5' primer and a J-beta primer mix. One entry per CDR3 protein, called by TCRdb with MiXCR from the 5' RACE reads. Of over 600,000 distinct CDR3 sequences listed, around 21% are singletons. Sequenced: blood. These receptors were collected from a man in his 70s in good health.

The chain joins TRBV5-1 to TRBJ2-2; D uncertain. Germline CDR1 is SGHRS and CDR2 is YFSETQ. Trimming took 1 base from V and 6 from J, leaving 19 bases between them. This CDR3 is 17 amino acids long. The DNA for the CDR3 is TGCGCCAGCAGCTTGCTACGCTACGGCAGCCAGGCCGGGGAGCTGTTTTTT. This gives the protein CASSLLRYGSQAGELFF.

The V and J genes are TRBV20-1 and TRBJ2-3; D is uncertain. Germline V CDR1 and CDR2: DFQATT, SNEGSKA (reference sequence). V lost 6 bases and J 5 bases, leaving 12 bases between the germline ends. This CDR3 is 12 amino acids long. The CDR3 DNA reads TGCAGTGCGGGTCAGTACGGAGATACGCAGTATTTT. Protein sequence: CSAGQYGDTQYF.

This chain uses TRBV5-5 with TRBJ2-3; TRBD1 matches 7 bases. J gave up 6 bases and V 2 bases, and 9 bases lay outside the gene matches. CDR1 SGHKS and CDR2 YYEKEE come from the germline V gene (reference sequence). The CDR3 has 15 amino acids. The CDR3 spells CASSLRTGTVDTQYF. In DNA form, the CDR3 reads TGTGCCAGCAGCTTAAGGACAGGAACGGTGGATACGCAGTATTTT. The whole variable domain, remainder taken from reference TRBV5-5 and TRBJ2-3, is DAGVTQSPTHLIKTRGQQVTLRCSPISGHKSVSWYQQVLGQGPQFIFQYYEKEERGRGNFPDRFSARQFPNYSSELNVNALLLGDSALYLCASSLRTGTVDTQYFGPGTRLTVL.

This clonotype has just a few counts. V and J are TRBV5-1 and TRBJ1-1; no firm D call. Germline CDR1 SGHRS, CDR2 YFSETQ. The ends were cut back, 5 bases at V and 4 bases at J, with 12 bases in the middle. The CDR3 runs to 13 residues. The CDR3, as DNA: TGCGCCAGCAGACCGGTCAGTACCACTGAAGCTTTCTTT. This encodes CASRPVSTTEAFF.

Many counts were recorded for this clonotype. V usage is TRBV5-1 and J usage is TRBJ2-3, with unresolved D. This CDR3 has 13 residues. CDR1 SGHRS and CDR2 YFSETQ come from the germline V gene. The V end was cut by 7 bases, the J end by 0 bases, with 9 bases between. The CDR3 loop reads CASLGSSTDTQYF. CDR3 bases: TGCGCCAGCTTGGGTTCTAGCACAGATACGCAGTATTTT.

As to this clonotype: One end of the junction fails to match germline, which may point to a read error. The CDR3 is CACSMGEIGELLF. CDR3 bases: TGTGCCTGTAGTATGGGGGAAATCGGGGAGCTGTTGTTT. The chain joins TRBV19 to TRBJ2-2; D possibly matches TRBD1 or TRBD2 (5 bases each). CDR1 and CDR2 from the germline V gene are LNHDA and SQIVND (reference sequence). The CDR3 length is 13 residues.

This clonotype was observed a few times. The chain links TRBV28 to TRBJ2-5, with a weak D call TRBD2 (6 bases). The J call is doubtful: the DNA matches TRBJ2-7 better. The CDR3 has 13 residues. Looked up from germline, CDR1 is MDHEN and CDR2 is SYDVKM. The CDR3 DNA is TGTGCCAGCACCCACGGGAGCAACAACGAGCAGTACTTC. This codes for CASTHGSNNEQYF.

Regarding this clonotype: The conserved final phenylalanine or tryptophan is absent from the CDR3, which likely points to a read error. This rearrangement joins TRBV13 to TRBJ2-5, with D perhaps being TRBD1 or TRBD2 (5 bases each). Looked up from germline, CDR1 is PRHDT and CDR2 is FYEKMQ (reference sequence). The CDR3 covers 14 residues. V lost 5 bases, J lost 1 base, and 11 bases lay in between. The CDR3 region is CASSPVGPQETQYL. The CDR3 nucleotides are TGTGCCAGCAGCCCTGTGGGACCCCAAGAGACCCAGTACCTC.

The chain has TRBV20-1 and TRBJ2-5; TRBD1 is a possible D gene (6 bases). This CDR3 is built from 13 residues. Germline CDR1 is DFQATT and CDR2 is SNEGSKA (reference sequence). The ends were cut back, 5 bases at V and 1 base at J, with 11 bases in the middle. The CDR3 bases are TGCAGTGCTGCCGGGACAACCCAAGAGACCCAGTACTTC. Encoded protein: CSAAGTTQETQYF.

This clonotype has only a few counts. V gene TRBV20-1 combines with J gene TRBJ1-4; D might be TRBD1 (6 bases). The V end lost 8 bases, the J end lost 8 bases, and 12 bases lay between the germline ends. The CDR3 is made up of 11 amino acids. Germline values: CDR1 DFQATT, CDR2 SNEGSKA (reference sequence). The CDR3 reads CSPYRDEKLFF. The CDR3, as DNA: TGCAGTCCCTACAGGGACGAAAAACTGTTTTTT.

This chain joins TRBV5-1 and TRBJ2-1; 12 bases agree with TRBD2. The length of the CDR3 is 15 residues. Germline CDR1 is SGHRS and CDR2 is YFSETQ. V lost 4 bases to trimming and J lost 10 bases; unmatched junction nucleotides: 9. The CDR3 DNA sequence: TGCGCCAGCAGCACCTCTAGCGGGAGGGGCAACGAGCAGTTCTTC. It yields the protein CASSTSSGRGNEQFF.

The J gene is TRBJ2-1, the V gene TRBV14; 12 bases fit TRBD2. The J segment lost 10 bases and the V segment lost 0 bases, leaving 10 bases of the junction unmatched. CDR1 is SGHDN, CDR2 FVKESK, per germline. The CDR3 has 17 residues. The CDR3 coding sequence is TGTGCCAGCAGCCAAGAAGGTGTACTAGCGGGGGGAAAAGAGCAGTTCTTC. The encoded protein is CASSQEGVLAGGKEQFF.

The chain has TRBV2 and TRBJ2-5; the match to TRBD2 covers 7 bases. TRBJ2-7 matches the DNA end more closely, so the J call is doubtful. This CDR3 is built from 15 residues. CDR1 and CDR2 (germline): SNHLY, FYNNEI. The DNA of the CDR3 is TGTGCCAGCAGGGGGGTGGCTAGCGGTACCTACGAGCAGTACTTC. It is translated as CASRGVASGTYEQYF.

This clonotype was seen more than once but under ten times. CDR3 sequence: CASSFLDSQETQYF. The CDR3 region has the DNA TGCGCCAGCAGCTTTTTAGATTCCCAAGAGACCCAGTACTTC. The chain is built from TRBV5-1 and TRBJ2-5; D is ambiguous. This CDR3 region has 14 residues. CDR1 is SGHRS and CDR2 is YFSETQ in the germline V gene. V lost 2 bases to trimming and J lost 1 base, with 9 bases between them.

This clonotype has a handful of counts. The genes are TRBV6-5 and TRBJ2-2, with D possibly being TRBD2 (7 bases). Germline V lookup: CDR1 MNHEY, CDR2 SVGAGI. Trimming took 6 bases from V and 5 from J, leaving 13 bases between them. CDR3 length equals 14 residues. The DNA for the CDR3 is TGTGCCAGCAGGAGAGGGGGGGGTACCGGGGAGCTGTTTTTT. It is translated as CASRRGGGTGELFF.

Comment on this clonotype: The junction differs from germline at one of its ends, possibly a read error. This sequence joins TRBV6-5 and TRBJ2-7; 14 positions match TRBD2. Germline CDR1 MNHEY, CDR2 SVGAGI. The CDR3 sequence is 16 residues long. CDR3 region: CTSSYAGTSGSGEQYF. CDR3 DNA: TGTACCAGCAGTTATGCGGGGACTAGCGGGAGTGGCGAGCAGTACTTC.

J is TRBJ2-5 and V is TRBV7-9; 11 positions match TRBD2. The DNA matches TRBJ2-1 better at its end, which makes the J call doubtful. The CDR3 extends over 14 amino acids. Germline V CDR1 and CDR2: SEHNR, FQNEAQ (reference sequence). The CDR3 DNA follows: TGTGCCAGCAGTCGCGAACTAGCGGGAGATGAGCAGTTCTTC. Translating gives CASSRELAGDEQFF.